Listed below are T cell receptor beta chains from one sample, sequenced in a study of identical twins. Via MiXCR, TCRdb re-called the 5' RACE reads, giving one row per CDR3 protein. The data show 200,000 to 250,000 distinct CDR3 sequences, with around 6.9% seen just once and 1.9% held by the top ten. This same sample was also part of a study on yellow fever vaccine responses in identical twins.

The sequenced sample consisted of memory (CD45RO+) T cells sorted from blood. These TCRs come from a woman under 30 in good health. Both conserved end residues are trimmed from each CDR3. The D gene is left open where the match is weak.

>TRBV6-1|TRBJ2-3|TRBD2
ASRNPPAGMRDTQY
>TRBV5-1|TRBJ1-6|.
ASSLARQNNSPLH
>TRBV3-1|TRBJ2-7|.
ASSQVGQGSAYEQY
>TRBV11-3|TRBJ2-1|.
ASSTGGVSYNEQF
>TRBV4-2|TRBJ2-3|.
ASSQGLGGIDTQY
>TRBV12-3/TRBV12-4|TRBJ2-7|.
ASSLSGEPSYEQY
>TRBV7-2|TRBJ2-7|.
ASSLAKGFEQY
>TRBV12-3/TRBV12-4|TRBJ2-7|.
ASRLPGLSEQY
>TRBV3-1|TRBJ2-1|TRBD1
ASSQLPRDRGYNEQF
>TRBV6-1|TRBJ2-5|.
ASSEAPGLGETQY
>TRBV7-2|TRBJ2-7|.
ASSQGLYYEQY
>TRBV20-1|TRBJ2-7|TRBD2
SASLPGLARGYEQY
>TRBV12-3/TRBV12-4|TRBJ2-5|TRBD2
ASSPGTSGVGAQY
>TRBV5-1|TRBJ2-2|TRBD2
ASSPAGGPTGELF
>TRBV29-1|TRBJ1-4|.
SVEPGGDEKLF
>TRBV6-2/TRBV6-3|TRBJ2-1|TRBD2
ASSTSGTSHNEQF
>TRBV28|TRBJ2-2|TRBD1
ASSFRQGDTGELF
>TRBV10-3|TRBJ2-3|.
AISELGTDTQY
>TRBV7-2|TRBJ2-3|TRBD1
ASSRDRLSTDTQY
>TRBV5-1|TRBJ1-5|.
ASSLTPTGYSNQPQH
>TRBV7-9|TRBJ1-2|.
ASSPRGAHGYGYT
>TRBV5-1|TRBJ1-4|.
ASSSAVATNEKLF
>TRBV11-2|TRBJ2-7|.
ASSSRLGGR
>TRBV7-2|TRBJ2-7|TRBD2
ASSFSRGTGYEQY
>TRBV19|TRBJ2-5|.
ASSINGGGETQY
>TRBV7-2|TRBJ2-2|.
ASKEYQNTGELF
>TRBV20-1|TRBJ2-1|TRBD1
SARPHQQGVHNEQF